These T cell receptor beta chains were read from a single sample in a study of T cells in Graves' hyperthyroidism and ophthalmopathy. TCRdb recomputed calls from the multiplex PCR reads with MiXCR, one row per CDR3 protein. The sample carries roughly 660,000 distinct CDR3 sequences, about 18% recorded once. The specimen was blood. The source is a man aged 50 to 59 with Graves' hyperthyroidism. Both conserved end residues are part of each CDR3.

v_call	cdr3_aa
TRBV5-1	CASRESTEAFF
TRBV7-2	CASSFGVANEKLFF
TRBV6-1	CASRQGTEAFF
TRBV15	CATSRDMGATNEKLFF
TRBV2	CASSDNSDNEQFF
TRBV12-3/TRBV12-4	CASSFTSGTSTDTQYF
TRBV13	CASSLYHEREAFNEQFF
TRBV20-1	CSARERRRNGAQTQYF
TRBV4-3	CASSQEWGLGYEQYF
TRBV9	CASSASDGVLETQYF
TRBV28	CASSLLTASSYNEQFF
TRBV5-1	CASSLTPGQGQKQYF
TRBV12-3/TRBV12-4	CASSDRDRGETQYF
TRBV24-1	CATSEGAQETQYF
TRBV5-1	CASSPRMGNTGELFF
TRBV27	CASSLGTGYYEQYF
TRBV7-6	CASGLGSSYNEQFF
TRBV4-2	CASSQTGQLAFF
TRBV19	CASSMMGGGSNQPQHF
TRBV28	CASSLSKGQGGQPQHF
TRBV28	CASSFGSSQGASYGYTF
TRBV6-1	CASSRRTGTGNTIYF
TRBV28	CASSLPVPGLENEQFF
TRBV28	CASSSLIAGVHNEQFF
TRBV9	CASSVQGRTDTQYF
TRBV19	CASSIGQRINQPQHF
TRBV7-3	CASSSGTGSFGGYTF
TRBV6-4	CTSNQDRGITDTQYF
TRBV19	CASRDRGFGDTQYF
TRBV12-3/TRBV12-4	CASSAGVGGYEQYF
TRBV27	CASSFGQGWGYTF
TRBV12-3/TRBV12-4	CASSLIQGAAAEAFF
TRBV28	CASSRFRETKNIQYF
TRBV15	CATQGTNTGELFF